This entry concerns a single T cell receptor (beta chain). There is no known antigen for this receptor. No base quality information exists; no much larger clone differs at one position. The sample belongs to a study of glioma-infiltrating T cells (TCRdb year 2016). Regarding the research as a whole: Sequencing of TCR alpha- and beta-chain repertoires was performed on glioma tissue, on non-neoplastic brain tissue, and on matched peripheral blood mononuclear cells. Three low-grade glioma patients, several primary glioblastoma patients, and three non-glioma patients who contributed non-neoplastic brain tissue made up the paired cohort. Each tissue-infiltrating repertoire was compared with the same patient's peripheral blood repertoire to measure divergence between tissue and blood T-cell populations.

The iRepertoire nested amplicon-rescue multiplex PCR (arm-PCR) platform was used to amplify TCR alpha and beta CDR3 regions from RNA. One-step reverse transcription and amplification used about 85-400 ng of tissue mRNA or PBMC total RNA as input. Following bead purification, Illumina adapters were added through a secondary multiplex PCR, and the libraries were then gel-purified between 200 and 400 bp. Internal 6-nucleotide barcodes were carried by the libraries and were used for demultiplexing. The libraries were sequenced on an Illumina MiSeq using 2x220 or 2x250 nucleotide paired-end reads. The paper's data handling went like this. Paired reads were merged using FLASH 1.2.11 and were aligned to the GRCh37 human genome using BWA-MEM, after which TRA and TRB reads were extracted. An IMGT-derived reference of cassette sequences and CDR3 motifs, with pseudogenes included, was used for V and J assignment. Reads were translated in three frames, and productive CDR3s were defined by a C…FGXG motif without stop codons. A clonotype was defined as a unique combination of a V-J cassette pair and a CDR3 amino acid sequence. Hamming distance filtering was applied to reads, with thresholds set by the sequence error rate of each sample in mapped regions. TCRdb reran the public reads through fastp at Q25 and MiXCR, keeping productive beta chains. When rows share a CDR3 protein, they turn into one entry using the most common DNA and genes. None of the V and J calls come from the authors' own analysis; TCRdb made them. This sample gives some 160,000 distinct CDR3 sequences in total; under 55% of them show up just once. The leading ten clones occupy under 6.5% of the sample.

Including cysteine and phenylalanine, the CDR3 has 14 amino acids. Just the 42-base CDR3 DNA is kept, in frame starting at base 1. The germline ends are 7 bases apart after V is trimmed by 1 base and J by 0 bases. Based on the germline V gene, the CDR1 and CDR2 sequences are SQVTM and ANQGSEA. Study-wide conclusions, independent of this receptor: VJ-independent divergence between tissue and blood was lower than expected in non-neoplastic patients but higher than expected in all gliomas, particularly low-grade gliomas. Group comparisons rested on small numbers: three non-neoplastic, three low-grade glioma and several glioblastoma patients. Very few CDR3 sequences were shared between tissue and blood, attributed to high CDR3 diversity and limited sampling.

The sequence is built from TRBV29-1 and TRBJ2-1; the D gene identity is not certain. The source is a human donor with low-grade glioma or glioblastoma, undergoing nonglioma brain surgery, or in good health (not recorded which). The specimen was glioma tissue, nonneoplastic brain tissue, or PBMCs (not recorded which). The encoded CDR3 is CSVEGDGSYNEQFF. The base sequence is TGCAGCGTTGAAGGAGACGGCTCCTACAATGAGCAGTTCTTC.